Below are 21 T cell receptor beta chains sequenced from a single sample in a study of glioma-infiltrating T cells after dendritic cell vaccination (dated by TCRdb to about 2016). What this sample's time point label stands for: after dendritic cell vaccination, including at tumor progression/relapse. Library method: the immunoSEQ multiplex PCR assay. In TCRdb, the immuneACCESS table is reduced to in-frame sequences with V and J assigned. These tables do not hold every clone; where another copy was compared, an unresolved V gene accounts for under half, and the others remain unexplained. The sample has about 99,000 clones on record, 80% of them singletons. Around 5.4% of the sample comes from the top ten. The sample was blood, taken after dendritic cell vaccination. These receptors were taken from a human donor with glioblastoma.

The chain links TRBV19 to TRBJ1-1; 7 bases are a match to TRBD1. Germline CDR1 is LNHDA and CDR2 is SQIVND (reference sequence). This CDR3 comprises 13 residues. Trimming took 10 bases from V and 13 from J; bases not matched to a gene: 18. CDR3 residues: CATEGRTDHRGFF. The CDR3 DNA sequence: TGTGCCACCGAGGGGCGGACAGACCACAGGGGTTTCTTT.

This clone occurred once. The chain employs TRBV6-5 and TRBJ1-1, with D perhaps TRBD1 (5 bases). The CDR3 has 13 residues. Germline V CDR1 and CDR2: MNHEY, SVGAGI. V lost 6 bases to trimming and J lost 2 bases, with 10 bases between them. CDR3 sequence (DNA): TGTGCCAGCAGCCCTCAGGGTAACACTGAAGCTTTCTTT. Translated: CASSPQGNTEAFF.

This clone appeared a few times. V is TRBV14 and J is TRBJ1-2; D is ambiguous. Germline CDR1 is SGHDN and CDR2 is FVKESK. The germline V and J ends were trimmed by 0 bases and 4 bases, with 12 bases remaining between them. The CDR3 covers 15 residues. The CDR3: CASSQDEGSVYGYTF. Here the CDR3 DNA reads TGTGCCAGCAGCCAAGATGAGGGTTCAGTCTATGGCTACACCTTC.

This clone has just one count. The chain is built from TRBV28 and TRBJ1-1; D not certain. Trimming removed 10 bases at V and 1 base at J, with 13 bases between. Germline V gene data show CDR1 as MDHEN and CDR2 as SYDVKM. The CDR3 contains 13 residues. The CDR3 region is CATYGGPNTEAFF. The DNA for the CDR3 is TGTGCCACCTACGGAGGACCGAACACTGAAGCTTTCTTT.

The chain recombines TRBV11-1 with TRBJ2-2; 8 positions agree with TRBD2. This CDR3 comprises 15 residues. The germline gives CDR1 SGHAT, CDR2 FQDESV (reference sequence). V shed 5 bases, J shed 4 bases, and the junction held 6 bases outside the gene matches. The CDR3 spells CASSRSGGVTGELFF. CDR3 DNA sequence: TGTGCCAGCAGCAGAAGCGGGGGTGTCACCGGGGAGCTGTTTTTT.

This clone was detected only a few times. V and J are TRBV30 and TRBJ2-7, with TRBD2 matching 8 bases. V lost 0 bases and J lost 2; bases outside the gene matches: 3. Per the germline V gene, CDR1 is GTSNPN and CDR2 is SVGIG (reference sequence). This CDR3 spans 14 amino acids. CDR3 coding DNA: TGTGCCTGGAGTGTACACGGGGGGGCCTACGAGCAGTACTTC. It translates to CAWSVHGGAYEQYF.

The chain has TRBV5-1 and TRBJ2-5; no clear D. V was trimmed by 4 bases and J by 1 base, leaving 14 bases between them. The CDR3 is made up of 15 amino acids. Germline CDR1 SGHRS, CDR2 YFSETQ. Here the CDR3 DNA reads TGCGCCAGCAGCCTAGGAAGCGTCGTCCAAGAGACCCAGTACTTC. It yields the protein CASSLGSVVQETQYF.

The CDR3 loop reads CASSPGDTSTNEKLFF. The CDR3 region has the DNA TGTGCCAGCAGCCCCGGGGACACCTCAACTAATGAAAAACTGTTTTTT. The gene calls are TRBV5-4 and TRBJ1-4, with D possibly matching TRBD1 (6 bases). The V end lost 4 bases, the J end lost 0 bases, and 13 bases lay between the germline ends. The CDR3 runs to 16 residues. Looked up from germline, CDR1 is SGHNT and CDR2 is YYREEE (reference sequence).

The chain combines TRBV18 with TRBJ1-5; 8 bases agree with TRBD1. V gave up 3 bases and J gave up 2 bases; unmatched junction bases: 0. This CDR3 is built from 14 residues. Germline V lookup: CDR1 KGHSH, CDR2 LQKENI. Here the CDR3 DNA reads TGTGCCAGCTCACCGGGACAGGGCAATCAGCCCCAGCATTTT. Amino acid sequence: CASSPGQGNQPQHF.

DNA for the CDR3: TGTGCCAGCAGTTACGGCTTTAGCGGATCCTACGAGCAGTACTTC. The encoded protein is CASSYGFSGSYEQYF. The chain combines TRBV6-5 with TRBJ2-7, with D possibly being TRBD2 (6 bases). The germline V gene has CDR1 MNHEY and CDR2 SVGAGI. The CDR3 is 15 residues long. V lost 2 bases and J 1 base, leaving 12 bases between the germline ends.

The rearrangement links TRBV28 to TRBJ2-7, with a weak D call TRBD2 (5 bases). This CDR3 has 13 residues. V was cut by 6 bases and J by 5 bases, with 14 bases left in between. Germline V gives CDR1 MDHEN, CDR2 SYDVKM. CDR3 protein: CASRAGSLDEQYF. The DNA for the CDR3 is TGTGCCAGCAGGGCGGGCTCCCTGGACGAGCAGTACTTC.

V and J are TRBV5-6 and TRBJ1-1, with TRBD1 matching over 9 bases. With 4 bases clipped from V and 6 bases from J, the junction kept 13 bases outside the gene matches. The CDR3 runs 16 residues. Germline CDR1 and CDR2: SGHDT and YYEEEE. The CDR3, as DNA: TGTGCCAGCAGCCCTTTCTTTGACAGGGGGGGGGCTGAAGCTTTCTTT. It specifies CASSPFFDRGGAEAFF.

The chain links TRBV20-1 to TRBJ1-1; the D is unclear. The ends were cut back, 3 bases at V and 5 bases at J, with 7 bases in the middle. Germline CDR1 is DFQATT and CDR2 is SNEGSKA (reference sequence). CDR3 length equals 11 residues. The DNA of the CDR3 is TGCAGTGCTAGGCCGGGGACTGAAGCTTTCTTT. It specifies CSARPGTEAFF.

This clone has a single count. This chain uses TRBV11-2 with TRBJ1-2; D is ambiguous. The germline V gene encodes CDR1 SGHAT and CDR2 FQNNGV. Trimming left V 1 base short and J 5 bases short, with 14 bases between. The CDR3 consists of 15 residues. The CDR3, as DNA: TGTGCCAGCAGCTTAGTCCTGGACTGGAGGTATGGCTACACCTTC. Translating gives CASSLVLDWRYGYTF.

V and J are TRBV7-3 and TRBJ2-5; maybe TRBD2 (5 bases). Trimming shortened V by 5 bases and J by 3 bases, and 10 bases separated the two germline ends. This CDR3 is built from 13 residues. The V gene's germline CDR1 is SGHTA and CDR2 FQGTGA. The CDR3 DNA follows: TGTGCCAGCAGCCTCGGACTTAAAGAGACCCAGTACTTC. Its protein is CASSLGLKETQYF.

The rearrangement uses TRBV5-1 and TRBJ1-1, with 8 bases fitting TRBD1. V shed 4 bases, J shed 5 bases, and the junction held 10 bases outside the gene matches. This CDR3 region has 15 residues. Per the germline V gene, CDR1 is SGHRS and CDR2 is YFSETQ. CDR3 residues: CASSEQGVDGTEAFF. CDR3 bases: TGCGCCAGCAGCGAACAGGGGGTCGATGGGACTGAAGCTTTCTTT.

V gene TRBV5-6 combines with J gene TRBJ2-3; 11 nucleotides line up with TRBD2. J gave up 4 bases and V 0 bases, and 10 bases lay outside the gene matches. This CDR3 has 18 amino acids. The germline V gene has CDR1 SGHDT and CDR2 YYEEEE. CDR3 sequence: CASSLVEASGGWADTQYF. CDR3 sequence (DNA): TGTGCCAGCAGCTTGGTGGAGGCTAGCGGGGGGTGGGCAGATACGCAGTATTTT.

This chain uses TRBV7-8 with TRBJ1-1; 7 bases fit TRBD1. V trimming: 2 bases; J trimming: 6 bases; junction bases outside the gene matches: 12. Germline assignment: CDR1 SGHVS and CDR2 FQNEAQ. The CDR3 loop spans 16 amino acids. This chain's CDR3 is CASSLRTGRGFPEAFF. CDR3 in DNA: TGTGCCAGCAGCTTAAGAACGGGCAGGGGGTTTCCTGAAGCTTTCTTT.

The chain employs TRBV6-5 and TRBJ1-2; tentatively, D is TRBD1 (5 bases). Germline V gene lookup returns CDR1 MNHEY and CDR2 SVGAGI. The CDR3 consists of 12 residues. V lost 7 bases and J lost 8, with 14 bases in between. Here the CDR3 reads CASTPAGGGYTF. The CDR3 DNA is TGTGCCAGCACCCCCGCGGGGGGAGGCTACACCTTC.

This chain's CDR3 is CASSQGLDQPQHF. CDR3 nucleotide sequence: TGCGCCAGCAGCCAAGGTCTAGATCAGCCCCAGCATTTT. V and J are TRBV4-1 and TRBJ1-5, with D unresolved. The CDR3 spans 13 residues. V lost 1 base and J 5 bases, leaving 6 bases between the germline ends. Looked up from germline, CDR1 is MGHRA and CDR2 is YSYEKL.

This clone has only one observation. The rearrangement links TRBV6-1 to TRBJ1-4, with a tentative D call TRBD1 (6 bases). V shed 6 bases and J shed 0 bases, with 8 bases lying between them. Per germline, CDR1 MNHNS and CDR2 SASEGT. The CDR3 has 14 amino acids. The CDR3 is CASSRTATNEKLFF. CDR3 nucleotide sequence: TGTGCCAGCAGCAGGACAGCAACTAATGAAAAACTGTTTTTT.